Listed below are T cell receptor beta chains from one sample, sequenced in a study of blood T cell repertoires in COVID-19. Repertoires were generated with immunoSEQ multiplex PCR, while TCRdb's copy carries only in-frame clones and drops some. Here the sample spans 500,000 to 600,000 clones, approximately 91% being singletons. Sequences were obtained from peripheral blood. The source of these receptors is a woman aged 45 to 65 with COVID-19, enrolled during active disease. Both conserved end residues are part of each CDR3. Fields, in order: J gene, D gene, clone size, V gene, CDR3 length, CDR3 DNA, CDR3 protein. D genes are given only for firm matches. Expanded clones are given a class, and other clones once, few, many or no size at all.

>TRBJ2-7|TRBD1|NA|TRBV27|12
TGTGCCAGCGGGGGACAGGCCATCGAGCAGTACTTC
CASGGQAIEQYF
>TRBJ1-1|NA|NA|TRBV19|14
TGTGCCAGTAGTCGCGGGTCTATGAACACTGAAGCTTTCTTT
CASSRGSMNTEAFF
>TRBJ1-1|NA|NA|TRBV27|14
TGTGCCAGCAGTTTAAAGCAGGGTAACACTGAAGCTTTCTTT
CASSLKQGNTEAFF
>TRBJ1-4|NA|NA|TRBV5-6|15
TGTGCCAGCAGCTTGCTACAGGGCCCCAATGAAAAACTGTTTTTT
CASSLLQGPNEKLFF
>TRBJ1-4|NA|NA|TRBV4-1|15
TGCGCCAGCAGCCAAGAAGGCGAGGTTGGAGAAAAACTGTTTTTT
CASSQEGEVGEKLFF
>TRBJ1-1|NA|NA|TRBV2|13
TGTGCCAGCAGTACAATTTTGAACACTGAAGCTTTCTTT
CASSTILNTEAFF
>TRBJ2-3|TRBD2|NA|TRBV20-1|17
TGCAGTGCTAGTTTCGGGGGGGCAGTCGCTAGCACAGATACGCAGTATTTT
CSASFGGAVASTDTQYF
>TRBJ1-5|NA|NA|TRBV7-9|14
TGTGCCAGCAGCCTATCAGGTAATCTCCAGCCCCAGCATTTT
CASSLSGNLQPQHF
>TRBJ2-5|TRBD2|NA|TRBV20-1|14
TGCAGTGCTAGTCCCGGGGGGGCCCAAGAGACCCAGTACTTC
CSASPGGAQETQYF
>TRBJ1-1|NA|NA|TRBV18|15
TGTGCCAGCTCATCCCGAAGGGGCTCGAACACTGAAGCTTTCTTT
CASSSRRGSNTEAFF
>TRBJ2-2|NA|NA|TRBV14|14
TGTGCCAGCAGCTCGTACTCGAACACCGGGGAGCTGTTTTTT
CASSSYSNTGELFF
>TRBJ2-7|TRBD1|NA|TRBV6-5|13
TGTGCCAGCAGTCGGGACAGGGAGTACGAGCAGTACTTC
CASSRDREYEQYF
>TRBJ1-1|NA|NA|TRBV30|15
TGTGCCTGGGGTCCCTCGGAGACCAGGGGCACTGAAGCTTTCTTT
CAWGPSETRGTEAFF
>TRBJ2-2|TRBD2|NA|TRBV24-1|17
TGTGCCACCAGTGACCCTAGGACTAGCGGGGGCGTCGGGGAGCTGTTTTTT
CATSDPRTSGGVGELFF
>TRBJ1-2|TRBD1|few|TRBV7-9|11
TGTTGGACAGGGTCAAACTATGGCTACACCTTC
CWTGSNYGYTF
>TRBJ1-1|NA|NA|TRBV19|14
TGTGCCAGTATTCCACAGGGTTCCAGCACTGAAGCTTTCTTT
CASIPQGSSTEAFF
>TRBJ2-3|TRBD2|NA|TRBV30|17
TGTGCCTGGAGTGGGGAGGGAAGGGTTCTTTACCCAGATACGCAGTATTTT
CAWSGEGRVLYPDTQYF
>TRBJ2-3|NA|NA|TRBV14|15
TGTGCCAGCAGTGCTTTGGGGGGATTAACAGATACGCAGTATTTT
CASSALGGLTDTQYF
>TRBJ1-1|TRBD1|NA|TRBV5-1|15
TGCGCCAGCAGCTATCGACAGGGTAGGGGCACTGAAGCTTTCTTT
CASSYRQGRGTEAFF
>TRBJ2-7|NA|NA|TRBV7-2|13
TGTGCCAGCAGCTTTCCGGGAAGCTACGAGCAGTACTTC
CASSFPGSYEQYF
>TRBJ1-1|NA|NA|TRBV11-3|15
TGTGCCAGCAGCCGCGGAGGGGGGGCCAACACTGAAGCTTTCTTT
CASSRGGGANTEAFF
>TRBJ2-7|TRBD1|NA|TRBV5-1|13
TGCGCCAGCAGCTGGAGACAGGGTGGCGAGCAGTACTTC
CASSWRQGGEQYF
>TRBJ2-3|NA|NA|TRBV2|16
TGTGCCAGCAGCGTCCAGGGTGGCTTACCAGGGGATACGCAGTATTTT
CASSVQGGLPGDTQYF
>TRBJ1-5|NA|NA|TRBV10-3|15
TGTGCCATCAGTGAGTCCGGGGGTCGGGGTCAGCCCCAGCATTTT
CAISESGGRGQPQHF
>TRBJ2-5|NA|NA|TRBV7-2|12
TGTGCCAGCAGCTTAGGACTGACTTACCAGTACTTC
CASSLGLTYQYF
>TRBJ2-7|TRBD1|NA|TRBV19|15
TGTGCCAGTAGTAAGTCCGGGACAGGACCATACGAGCAGTACTTC
CASSKSGTGPYEQYF
>TRBJ2-7|NA|NA|TRBV23-1|14
TGCGCCAGCAGTCTCGAGACAGAACCATACGAGCAGTACTTC
CASSLETEPYEQYF